This is a list of T cell receptor beta chains from one sample in a study of CD8 T cells in ankylosing spondylitis. A single record per CDR3 protein comes from TCRdb applying MiXCR to the 5' RACE reads. The repertoire includes 200,000 or so distinct CDR3 sequences, more than 25% of them detected once, and approximately 6.6% sits in the top ten. The sample taken for sequencing was blood, either unsorted or a sorted T cell fraction (not recorded which). The receptor set was obtained from a male donor with ankylosing spondylitis or in good health (not recorded which). The CDR3 runs from the conserved cysteine through the conserved F or W. Fields, in order: J gene, clone size, D gene, CDR3 length, V gene, CDR3 protein, CDR3 DNA. The D gene is left open where the match is weak. Only some rows state a clone size, as once, few, many or a class for expanded clones.

j_gene: TRBJ2-7
abundance: NA
d_gene: TRBD1
len: 17
v_gene: TRBV23-1
CDR3aa: CASSRSTGGGESYEQYF
CDR3nt: TGCGCCAGCAGTCGCTCGACAGGGGGTGGTGAGTCCTACGAGCAGTACTTC

j_gene: TRBJ1-5
abundance: few
d_gene: TRBD1
len: 16
v_gene: TRBV18
CDR3aa: CASSPRQGDGNQPQHF
CDR3nt: TGTGCCAGCTCACCGCGACAGGGGGACGGCAATCAGCCCCAGCATTTT

j_gene: TRBJ2-1
abundance: few
d_gene: TRBD1
len: 16
v_gene: TRBV2
CDR3aa: CASAYNRDRPNNEQFF
CDR3nt: TGTGCCAGCGCGTACAATCGGGACAGACCGAACAATGAGCAGTTCTTC

j_gene: TRBJ2-2
abundance: few
d_gene: TRBD2
len: 13
v_gene: TRBV2
CDR3aa: CATSGLAAGELFF
CDR3nt: TGTGCCACTTCGGGACTAGCGGCCGGGGAGCTGTTTTTT

j_gene: TRBJ2-5
abundance: NA
d_gene: TRBD1
len: 16
v_gene: TRBV12-3/TRBV12-4
CDR3aa: CASSHDRDGDQETQYF
CDR3nt: TGTGCCAGCAGCCACGACAGGGACGGGGACCAAGAGACCCAGTACTTC

j_gene: TRBJ2-2
abundance: many
d_gene: NA
len: 16
v_gene: TRBV12-3/TRBV12-4
CDR3aa: CASSGWTAPNTGELFF
CDR3nt: TGTGCCAGCAGTGGGTGGACAGCCCCGAACACCGGGGAGCTGTTTTTT

j_gene: TRBJ2-1
abundance: NA
d_gene: TRBD2
len: 18
v_gene: TRBV27
CDR3aa: CASSLGLAGGPSYNEQFF
CDR3nt: TGTGCCAGCAGTTTAGGACTAGCGGGAGGGCCGAGTTACAATGAGCAGTTCTTC

j_gene: TRBJ2-3
abundance: many
d_gene: NA
len: 13
v_gene: TRBV12-3/TRBV12-4
CDR3aa: CASSLTQADTQYF
CDR3nt: TGTGCCAGCAGTTTAACTCAGGCAGATACGCAGTATTTT

j_gene: TRBJ2-7
abundance: many
d_gene: TRBD2
len: 14
v_gene: TRBV7-2
CDR3aa: CASSYVAGVGEQYF
CDR3nt: TGTGCCAGCAGCTATGTAGCGGGAGTGGGCGAGCAGTACTTC

j_gene: TRBJ2-1
abundance: many
d_gene: NA
len: 14
v_gene: TRBV6-5
CDR3aa: CASSYETSYNEQFF
CDR3nt: TGTGCCAGCAGTTACGAAACCTCCTACAATGAGCAGTTCTTC

j_gene: TRBJ1-5
abundance: NA
d_gene: NA
len: 14
v_gene: TRBV4-1
CDR3aa: CASSPPLSTQPQHF
CDR3nt: TGCGCCAGCAGCCCACCACTTAGTACTCAGCCCCAGCATTTT

j_gene: TRBJ2-5
abundance: NA
d_gene: NA
len: 14
v_gene: TRBV12-3/TRBV12-4
CDR3aa: CASAWRAGGETQYF
CDR3nt: TGTGCCAGCGCGTGGAGGGCCGGGGGAGAGACCCAGTACTTC

j_gene: TRBJ2-5
abundance: NA
d_gene: TRBD2
len: 15
v_gene: TRBV11-2
CDR3aa: CASSGGTSAQETQYF
CDR3nt: TGTGCCAGCAGTGGCGGGACTAGCGCGCAAGAGACCCAGTACTTC

j_gene: TRBJ1-1
abundance: few
d_gene: NA
len: 15
v_gene: TRBV6-5
CDR3aa: CASSYSLGRRTEAFF
CDR3nt: TGTGCCAGCAGTTACTCGTTGGGTAGAAGGACTGAAGCTTTCTTT

j_gene: TRBJ2-3
abundance: few
d_gene: TRBD2
len: 15
v_gene: TRBV6-1
CDR3aa: CASSTIAGGPDTQYF
CDR3nt: TGTGCCAGCAGTACCATAGCGGGAGGGCCAGATACGCAGTATTTT

j_gene: TRBJ2-7
abundance: many
d_gene: TRBD2
len: 14
v_gene: TRBV20-1
CDR3aa: CSAAGTSGAYEQYF
CDR3nt: TGCAGTGCGGCCGGGACTAGCGGTGCCTACGAGCAGTACTTC

j_gene: TRBJ2-7
abundance: NA
d_gene: NA
len: 14
v_gene: TRBV12-3/TRBV12-4
CDR3aa: CASSFHQSRNEQYF
CDR3nt: TGTGCCAGCAGTTTCCACCAATCTCGGAACGAGCAGTACTTC

j_gene: TRBJ2-1
abundance: NA
d_gene: TRBD2
len: 13
v_gene: TRBV6-4
CDR3aa: CASSGREGLEQFF
CDR3nt: TGTGCCAGCAGTGGGCGGGAGGGCCTTGAGCAGTTCTTC

j_gene: TRBJ2-1
abundance: few
d_gene: NA
len: 17
v_gene: TRBV29-1
CDR3aa: CSVERQGHSSRHAEQFF
CDR3nt: TGCAGCGTTGAAAGGCAGGGGCATTCCTCTCGACACGCTGAGCAGTTCTTC

j_gene: TRBJ1-5
abundance: NA
d_gene: NA
len: 16
v_gene: TRBV4-2
CDR3aa: CASSQEYGYSNQPQHF
CDR3nt: TGTGCCAGCAGCCAAGAATACGGCTATAGCAATCAGCCCCAGCATTTT

j_gene: TRBJ2-3
abundance: once
d_gene: TRBD2
len: 15
v_gene: TRBV10-2
CDR3aa: CASSRLAGETDTQYF
CDR3nt: TGCGCCAGCAGTCGACTAGCGGGAGAAACAGATACGCAGTATTTT

j_gene: TRBJ2-1
abundance: NA
d_gene: NA
len: 16
v_gene: TRBV15
CDR3aa: CATSRYAAGAGNEQFF
CDR3nt: TGTGCCACCAGCAGATACGCAGCCGGAGCGGGCAATGAGCAGTTCTTC

j_gene: TRBJ2-7
abundance: NA
d_gene: NA
len: 11
v_gene: TRBV29-1
CDR3aa: CSVSRSYEQYF
CDR3nt: TGCAGCGTTAGCCGGTCGTACGAGCAGTACTTC

j_gene: TRBJ1-5
abundance: many
d_gene: NA
len: 15
v_gene: TRBV15
CDR3aa: CATSRVPVGNQPQHF
CDR3nt: TGTGCCACCAGCAGAGTCCCAGTGGGCAATCAGCCCCAGCATTTT

j_gene: TRBJ1-5
abundance: many
d_gene: NA
len: 13
v_gene: TRBV6-1
CDR3aa: CASSELRGQPQHF
CDR3nt: TGTGCCAGCAGTGAATTAAGGGGTCAGCCCCAGCATTTT

j_gene: TRBJ2-3
abundance: many
d_gene: TRBD1
len: 16
v_gene: TRBV5-1
CDR3aa: CASSDRGPTSTDTQYF
CDR3nt: TGCGCCAGCAGCGACAGGGGACCCACTAGCACAGATACGCAGTATTTT

j_gene: TRBJ1-2
abundance: many
d_gene: TRBD1
len: 15
v_gene: TRBV5-1
CDR3aa: CASSLEGGPLYGYTF
CDR3nt: TGCGCCAGCAGCTTGGAAGGGGGCCCTCTCTATGGCTACACCTTC

j_gene: TRBJ2-1
abundance: many
d_gene: NA
len: 14
v_gene: TRBV7-2
CDR3aa: CASSRQVHYNEQFF
CDR3nt: TGTGCCAGCAGCCGACAGGTTCATTACAATGAGCAGTTCTTC

j_gene: TRBJ2-3
abundance: NA
d_gene: TRBD1
len: 15
v_gene: TRBV7-8
CDR3aa: CASSGQTGFTDTQYF
CDR3nt: TGTGCCAGCAGCGGGCAGACAGGGTTCACAGATACGCAGTATTTT

j_gene: TRBJ2-1
abundance: many
d_gene: NA
len: 13
v_gene: TRBV29-1
CDR3aa: CSVPGSSYNEQFF
CDR3nt: TGCAGCGTACCGGGCTCGTCCTACAATGAGCAGTTCTTC

j_gene: TRBJ1-3
abundance: many
d_gene: NA
len: 16
v_gene: TRBV6-1
CDR3aa: CASSPRTGLSGNTIYF
CDR3nt: TGTGCCAGCAGCCCCCGGACGGGCCTCTCTGGAAACACCATATATTTT

j_gene: TRBJ2-1
abundance: NA
d_gene: TRBD1
len: 15
v_gene: TRBV6-5
CDR3aa: CASSYSRQGKVEQFF
CDR3nt: TGTGCCAGCAGTTACTCCCGACAGGGTAAGGTTGAGCAGTTCTTC

j_gene: TRBJ2-1
abundance: many
d_gene: NA
len: 16
v_gene: TRBV6-2/TRBV6-3
CDR3aa: CASSYPSIQGVNEQFF
CDR3nt: TGTGCCAGCAGTTACCCTTCGATCCAGGGAGTCAATGAGCAGTTCTTC

j_gene: TRBJ2-2
abundance: many
d_gene: NA
len: 13
v_gene: TRBV5-5
CDR3aa: CASSLGDTGELFF
CDR3nt: TGTGCCAGCAGCTTGGGGGACACCGGGGAGCTGTTTTTT

j_gene: TRBJ2-6
abundance: NA
d_gene: TRBD1
len: 16
v_gene: TRBV5-1
CDR3aa: CASSVGQVSGANVLTF
CDR3nt: TGCGCCAGCAGCGTGGGACAGGTCTCTGGGGCCAACGTCCTGACTTTC

j_gene: TRBJ2-1
abundance: NA
d_gene: NA
len: 13
v_gene: TRBV5-1
CDR3aa: CASSLPADNEQFF
CDR3nt: TGCGCCAGCAGCTTGCCGGCTGACAATGAGCAGTTCTTC

j_gene: TRBJ1-1
abundance: NA
d_gene: TRBD1
len: 16
v_gene: TRBV12-3/TRBV12-4
CDR3aa: CASSRIVGQGNTEAFF
CDR3nt: TGTGCCAGCAGTCGGATCGTGGGACAGGGAAACACTGAAGCTTTCTTT

j_gene: TRBJ2-5
abundance: many
d_gene: TRBD2
len: 14
v_gene: TRBV7-8
CDR3aa: CASSPLTSAETQYF
CDR3nt: TGTGCCAGCAGCCCGCTGACTAGCGCTGAGACCCAGTACTTC

j_gene: TRBJ2-5
abundance: many
d_gene: TRBD1
len: 15
v_gene: TRBV7-6
CDR3aa: CASSFPYRGLETQYF
CDR3nt: TGTGCCAGCAGCTTCCCTTACAGGGGGCTGGAGACCCAGTACTTC

j_gene: TRBJ2-1
abundance: many
d_gene: TRBD2
len: 16
v_gene: TRBV9
CDR3aa: CASTSRSTSGIPEQFF
CDR3nt: TGTGCCAGCACCTCTAGGTCGACTAGCGGGATCCCTGAGCAGTTCTTC

j_gene: TRBJ2-1
abundance: few
d_gene: NA
len: 14
v_gene: TRBV4-3
CDR3aa: CASSQDGQGVEQFF
CDR3nt: TGCGCCAGCAGCCAAGATGGTCAAGGGGTTGAGCAGTTCTTC

j_gene: TRBJ2-5
abundance: many
d_gene: NA
len: 14
v_gene: TRBV12-3/TRBV12-4
CDR3aa: CASSFRRIQETQYF
CDR3nt: TGTGCCAGCAGTTTTCGAAGGATACAAGAGACCCAGTACTTC

j_gene: TRBJ2-5
abundance: many
d_gene: TRBD2
len: 16
v_gene: TRBV20-1
CDR3aa: CSARGIAGGLQETQYF
CDR3nt: TGCAGTGCTAGAGGGATAGCGGGAGGGTTACAAGAGACCCAGTACTTC

j_gene: TRBJ1-1
abundance: NA
d_gene: TRBD1
len: 14
v_gene: TRBV20-1
CDR3aa: CSALTGDTNTEAFF
CDR3nt: TGCAGTGCCCTGACAGGGGACACGAACACTGAAGCTTTCTTT